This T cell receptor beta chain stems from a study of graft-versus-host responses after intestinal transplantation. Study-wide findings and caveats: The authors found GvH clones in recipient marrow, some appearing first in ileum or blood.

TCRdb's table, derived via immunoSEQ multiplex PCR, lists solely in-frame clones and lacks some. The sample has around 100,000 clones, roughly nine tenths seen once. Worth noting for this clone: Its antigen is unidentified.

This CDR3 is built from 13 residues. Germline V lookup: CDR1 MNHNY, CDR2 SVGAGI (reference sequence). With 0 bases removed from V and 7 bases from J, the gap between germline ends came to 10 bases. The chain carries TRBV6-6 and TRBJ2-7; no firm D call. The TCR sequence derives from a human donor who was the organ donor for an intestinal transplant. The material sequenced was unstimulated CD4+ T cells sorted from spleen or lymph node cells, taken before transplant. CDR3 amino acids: CASSYSLSFEQYF. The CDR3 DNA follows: TGTGCCAGCAGTTACTCGCTGTCATTTGAGCAGTACTTC.